This paragraph reports one T cell receptor (beta chain). This CDR3 has 15 residues. Germline V gene sequence: CDR1 MDHEN, CDR2 SYDVKM. The ends lost 8 bases at V and 2 bases at J; junction bases unmatched: 8. Primers for the PCR totalled 60 Vbeta and 13 Jbeta. Sequencing used immunoSEQ multiplex PCR; TCRdb keeps in-frame clones, though not all of them. The sample is made up of roughly 27,000 clones, and the top ten hold 0.55% to 0.75% of it. The data derive from a study of cytomegalovirus exposure and HLA in healthy donors. This TCR was recovered from a man aged 25-40 years in good health and CMV-seronegative. The sequenced sample was PBMCs. The V and J genes are TRBV28 and TRBJ1-5, with 8 positions matching TRBD1. CDR3 bases: TGTGCCAGCGGTCAGGGGGCGGCGGGCAATCAGCCCCAGCATTTT. Protein: CASGQGAAGNQPQHF. The full variable domain, completed using reference TRBV28 and TRBJ1-5, is DVKVTQSSRYLVKRTGEKVFLECVQDMDHENMFWYRQDPGLGLRLIYFSYDVKMKEKGDIPEGYSVSREKKERFSLILESASTNQTSMYLCASGQGAAGNQPQHFGDGTRLSIL.